This is a list of T cell receptor beta chains from one sample in a study of T cell responses to AZD1222 COVID-19 vaccine. Here immunoSEQ multiplex PCR was the method, and the copy in TCRdb shows in-frame clones only, minus some. The sample consists of around 77,000 clones, just over 85% of them appearing once. This specimen consisted of peripheral blood, obtained on day 0 of AZD1222 vaccination. The receptors originated from an adult in good health. Both conserved end residues are part of each CDR3. Fields, in order: V gene, CDR3 length, clone size, D gene, J gene, CDR3 protein, CDR3 DNA. The D gene is left open where the match is weak. Expanded clones are given a class, and other clones once, few, many or no size at all.

>TRBV28|13|NA|NA|TRBJ2-2
CASSPPNTGELFF
TGTGCCAGCAGTCCACCGAACACCGGGGAGCTGTTTTTT
>TRBV3-1/TRBV3-2|14|NA|NA|TRBJ2-3
CASSQDGGTDTQYF
TGTGCCAGCAGCCAAGATGGGGGCACAGATACGCAGTATTTT
>TRBV4-3|15|NA|NA|TRBJ2-1
CASSQAFSDYNEQFF
TGCGCCAGCAGCCAAGCATTTAGCGACTACAATGAGCAGTTCTTC
>TRBV7-2|14|NA|TRBD2|TRBJ2-1
CASSLFGGGNEQFF
TGTGCCAGCAGCTTATTCGGCGGGGGGAATGAGCAGTTCTTC
>TRBV30|13|NA|NA|TRBJ1-1
CAWSNSENTEAFF
TGTGCCTGGAGTAACTCAGAGAACACTGAAGCTTTCTTT
>TRBV6-5|14|NA|NA|TRBJ1-4
CASSSGRPNEKLFF
TGTGCCAGCAGCTCGGGACGGCCTAATGAAAAACTGTTTTTT
>TRBV5-1|15|NA|NA|TRBJ2-3
CASSLERSSTDTQYF
TGCGCCAGCAGCTTGGAGCGGTCTAGCACAGATACGCAGTATTTT
>TRBV6-2/TRBV6-3|15|NA|TRBD2|TRBJ2-5
CASSWTSGSTETQYF
TGTGCCAGCAGTTGGACTAGCGGGAGTACAGAGACCCAGTACTTC
>TRBV5-8|16|NA|TRBD2|TRBJ2-2
CASSRGTRENTGELFF
TGTGCCAGCAGCCGAGGGACTAGAGAAAACACCGGGGAGCTGTTTTTT
>TRBV13|16|NA|TRBD1|TRBJ2-7
CASSLGIGGSSYEQYF
TGTGCCAGCAGCTTGGGGATAGGGGGCTCCTCCTACGAGCAGTACTTC
>TRBV21-1|18|NA|NA|TRBJ1-5
CASSNRDRGFVSNQPQHF
TGTGCCAGCAGCAATAGGGACAGGGGCTTCGTCAGTAATCAGCCCCAGCATTTT
>TRBV6-5|14|few|TRBD2|TRBJ2-1
CASGRLAGGNEQFF
TGTGCCAGCGGTCGACTAGCGGGAGGTAATGAGCAGTTCTTC
>TRBV18|15|NA|TRBD1|TRBJ1-6
CASSPARTGDSPLHF
TGTGCCAGCTCACCTGCCCGGACAGGGGATTCACCCCTCCACTTT
>TRBV4-1|15|NA|TRBD1|TRBJ1-2
CASSQVTGGSYGYTF
TGCGCCAGCAGCCAAGTGACAGGGGGGTCCTATGGCTACACCTTC
>TRBV7-3|15|NA|TRBD2|TRBJ2-1
CASSLLAGTLNEQFF
TGTGCCAGCAGCTTACTAGCGGGAACTCTTAATGAGCAGTTCTTC
>TRBV27|16|NA|NA|TRBJ1-2
CASSLRAADFNYGYTF
TGTGCCAGCAGTTTAAGGGCGGCAGATTTTAACTATGGCTACACCTTC
>TRBV7-9|15|few|NA|TRBJ1-3
CASSLDIQLGNTIYF
TGTGCCAGCAGCTTAGATATCCAGCTAGGAAACACCATATATTTT
>TRBV7-9|16|NA|TRBD1|TRBJ2-4
CASSFMQGAAKNIQYF
TGTGCCAGCAGCTTTATGCAGGGGGCGGCCAAAAACATTCAGTACTTC
>TRBV7-3|16|NA|NA|TRBJ1-3
CASSLYAAGGGNTIYF
TGTGCCAGCAGCTTGTATGCAGCAGGAGGTGGAAACACCATATATTTT
>TRBV6-5|16|NA|NA|TRBJ2-7
CASSSSERVDYYEQYF
TGTGCCAGCAGTTCCTCAGAGCGGGTCGATTACTACGAGCAGTACTTC
>TRBV18|19|NA|TRBD2|TRBJ2-2
CASSPPQGLAGVFTGELFF
TGTGCCAGCTCACCACCTCAAGGACTAGCGGGGGTCTTCACCGGGGAGCTGTTTTTT
>TRBV7-9|13|NA|NA|TRBJ2-3
CASSPPSTDTQYF
TGTGCCAGCAGCCCACCAAGCACAGATACGCAGTATTTT
>TRBV11-2|12|NA|TRBD1|TRBJ2-7
CASSVDRGEQYF
TGTGCCAGCAGCGTAGACAGGGGCGAGCAGTACTTC
>TRBV19|14|NA|TRBD1|TRBJ2-2
CASSIDRGTGELFF
TGTGCCAGTAGTATTGACAGGGGTACCGGGGAGCTGTTTTTT
>TRBV29-1|13|NA|NA|TRBJ1-2
CSALDIANYGYTF
TGCAGCGCCTTGGACATAGCTAACTATGGCTACACCTTC
>TRBV6-5|13|NA|TRBD1|TRBJ1-3
CASSSQSRTGIYF
TGTGCCAGCAGTTCCCAAAGCCGGACAGGGATATATTTT
>TRBV27|16|once|TRBD1|TRBJ1-4
CASSLIPGQGREKLFF
TGTGCCAGCAGTTTGATTCCGGGACAGGGACGTGAAAAACTGTTTTTT
>TRBV4-3|16|NA|TRBD1|TRBJ1-6
CASSQTGQDYNSPLHF
TGCGCCAGCAGCCAAACCGGACAGGATTATAATTCACCCCTCCACTTT
>TRBV6-5|15|NA|NA|TRBJ1-4
CASRVGRGDGEKLFF
TGTGCCAGCAGGGTGGGCCGGGGCGATGGTGAAAAACTGTTTTTT
>TRBV18|15|NA|TRBD1|TRBJ1-4
CASSVDRGRGEKLFF
TGTGCCAGCTCGGTCGACAGGGGGCGAGGTGAAAAACTGTTTTTT
>TRBV18|16|NA|TRBD2|TRBJ2-3
CASSPASGRVTDTQYF
TGTGCCAGCTCACCGGCTAGCGGGAGGGTAACAGATACGCAGTATTTT
>TRBV18|14|NA|TRBD1|TRBJ2-7
CASSPGQGDYEQYF
TGTGCCAGCTCACCGGGACAGGGGGACTACGAGCAGTACTTC
>TRBV7-9|15|NA|TRBD2|TRBJ2-1
CASSPRTSGYNEQFF
TGTGCCAGCAGCCCCCGGACTAGCGGGTACAATGAGCAGTTCTTC
>TRBV3-1/TRBV3-2|13|once|NA|TRBJ1-1
CASRGRGNTEAFF
TGTGCCAGCAGGGGGAGAGGAAACACTGAAGCTTTCTTT
>TRBV5-4|14|NA|NA|TRBJ1-1
CASSLPLGNTEAFF
TGTGCCAGCAGCTTGCCGTTGGGGAACACTGAAGCTTTCTTT
>TRBV4-1|14|NA|NA|TRBJ2-7
CASSQDNGGYEQYF
TGCGCCAGCAGCCAAGATAATGGTGGCTACGAGCAGTACTTC
>TRBV7-2|15|NA|NA|TRBJ2-1
CASSLEDFLYNEQFF
TGTGCCAGCAGCTTAGAGGACTTTCTCTACAATGAGCAGTTCTTC
>TRBV5-1|14|NA|NA|TRBJ2-3
CASRSTGSTDTQYF
TGCGCCAGCAGGAGCACCGGAAGCACAGATACGCAGTATTTT
>TRBV5-1|15|NA|NA|TRBJ1-6
CASSPEGRGGSPLHF
TGCGCCAGCAGCCCGGAGGGCAGGGGCGGGTCACCCCTCCACTTT
>TRBV29-1|13|NA|TRBD1|TRBJ2-7
CSVGVTGPYEQYF
TGCAGCGTAGGGGTGACAGGGCCCTACGAGCAGTACTTC
>TRBV5-4|16|NA|NA|TRBJ1-4
CASSLGGLVDNEKLFF
TGTGCCAGCAGCTTAGGGGGGTTAGTGGATAATGAAAAACTGTTTTTT